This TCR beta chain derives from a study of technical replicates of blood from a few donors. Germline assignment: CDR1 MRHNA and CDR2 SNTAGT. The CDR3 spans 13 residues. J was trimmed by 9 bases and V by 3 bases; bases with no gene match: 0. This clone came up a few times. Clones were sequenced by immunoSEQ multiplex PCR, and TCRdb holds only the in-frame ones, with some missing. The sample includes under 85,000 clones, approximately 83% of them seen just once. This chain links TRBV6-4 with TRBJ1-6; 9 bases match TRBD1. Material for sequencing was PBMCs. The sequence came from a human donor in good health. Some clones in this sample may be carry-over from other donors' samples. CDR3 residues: CASSEGQGSPLHF. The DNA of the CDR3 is TGTGCCAGCAGTGAGGGACAGGGTTCACCCCTCCACTTT.